A single sample is the source of the 9 T cell receptor beta chains below, sequenced in a study of sequential checkpoint blockade in melanoma. TCRdb keeps only in-frame clones here, not all; method: immunoSEQ multiplex PCR. The profile shows about 5,700 clones, about 56% of them singletons. Noted treatment: randomized to nivolumab then ipilimumab (arm A) or the reverse (arm B). Sample: CD8+ T cells sorted from blood (inferred from file names), taken from a patient given nivolumab and ipilimumab in sequence. The source of these receptors is a human donor with melanoma.

This rearrangement joins TRBV10-2 to TRBJ2-2; TRBD2 agrees at 7 bases. Trimming cost V 8 bases and J 7 bases; bases outside gene matches: 7. CDR1 and CDR2 (germline): WSHSY, SAAADI. The length of the CDR3 is 13 residues. The chain's CDR3 is CASAGLVIGELFF. Here the CDR3 DNA reads TGCGCCAGCGCTGGACTAGTTATCGGGGAGCTGTTTTTT.

J is TRBJ2-2 and V is TRBV6-1; unclear D gene. Germline V gene sequence: CDR1 MNHNS, CDR2 SASEGT. This CDR3 contains 15 residues. The ends were cut back, 0 bases at V and 5 bases at J, with 10 bases in the middle. CDR3 nucleotides: TGTGCCAGCAGTGAAGCGGGCAGGAAAACCGGGGAGCTGTTTTTT. It is translated as CASSEAGRKTGELFF.

A few counts support this clone. This sequence joins TRBV6-5 and TRBJ2-7, with TRBD1 matching over 7 bases. CDR1 is MNHEY and CDR2 is SVGAGI in the germline V gene. Trimming cost V 4 bases and J 6 bases; bases outside gene matches: 3. This CDR3 has 12 residues. CDR3 coding DNA: TGTGCCAGCAGTTTCGCAGGGGGCGAGCAGTACTTC. Translated: CASSFAGGEQYF.

The chain uses TRBV27 and TRBJ2-7, with D possibly matching TRBD2 (6 bases). This CDR3 is 14 amino acids long. Trimming removed 3 bases from V and 1 base from J, with 10 bases in between. Per the germline V gene, CDR1 is MNHEY and CDR2 is SMNVEV (reference sequence). The CDR3 here is CASSFSSESYEQYF. The CDR3 region has the DNA TGTGCCAGCAGTTTCTCTAGCGAATCCTACGAGCAGTACTTC.

The rearrangement uses TRBV2 and TRBJ2-5; TRBD2 aligns across 12 bases. Germline CDR1 SNHLY, CDR2 FYNNEI. Trimming took 6 bases from V and 1 from J; bases not matched to a gene: 6. The CDR3 is 16 residues long. DNA for the CDR3: TGTGCCAGCAGGACTAGCGGGGGAACCTTCCAAGAGACCCAGTACTTC. Its protein product is CASRTSGGTFQETQYF.

The gene calls are TRBV9 and TRBJ1-1; D call uncertain. The germline V gene encodes CDR1 SGDLS and CDR2 YYNGEE. This CDR3 is 13 amino acids long. V was shortened by 4 bases and J by 2 bases, with 9 bases between the two germline ends. CDR3 sequence (DNA): TGTGCCAGCAGCTCCCCACATAACACTGAAGCTTTCTTT. Translation: CASSSPHNTEAFF.

With respect to this clone: A far larger clone is only one base removed, so a read error is likely. This rearrangement joins TRBV5-6 to TRBJ2-7; tentative D call: TRBD1 (6 bases). Germline V gene lookup returns CDR1 SGHDT and CDR2 YYEEEE. CDR3 length equals 14 residues. V was cut by 1 base and J by 2 bases, with 10 bases left in between. This CDR3 is CASSLFQGPYEQYF. CDR3 DNA: TGTGCCAGCAGCTTGTTTCAGGGGCCCTACGAGCAGTACTTC.

This clone was seen just once. This chain joins TRBV7-9 and TRBJ2-2; 12 positions agree with TRBD1. This CDR3 region has 17 residues. Trimming took 4 bases from V and 7 from J; bases not matched to a gene: 10. CDR1 and CDR2 from the germline V gene are SEHNR and FQNEAQ (reference sequence). The CDR3 region is CASSSFGTGGAVGELFF. CDR3 coding DNA: TGTGCCAGCAGCTCATTCGGGACAGGGGGCGCGGTCGGGGAGCTGTTTTTT.

Relative to its sample, this clone is medium-sized. The chain joins TRBV5-4 to TRBJ1-2; D is undetermined. The V gene's germline CDR1 is SGHNT and CDR2 YYREEE (reference sequence). The CDR3 runs 13 residues. V was shortened by 0 bases and J by 4 bases, with 7 bases between the two germline ends. CDR3 protein: CASSLALFYGYTF. DNA of the CDR3: TGTGCCAGCAGCTTGGCCCTGTTCTATGGCTACACCTTC.